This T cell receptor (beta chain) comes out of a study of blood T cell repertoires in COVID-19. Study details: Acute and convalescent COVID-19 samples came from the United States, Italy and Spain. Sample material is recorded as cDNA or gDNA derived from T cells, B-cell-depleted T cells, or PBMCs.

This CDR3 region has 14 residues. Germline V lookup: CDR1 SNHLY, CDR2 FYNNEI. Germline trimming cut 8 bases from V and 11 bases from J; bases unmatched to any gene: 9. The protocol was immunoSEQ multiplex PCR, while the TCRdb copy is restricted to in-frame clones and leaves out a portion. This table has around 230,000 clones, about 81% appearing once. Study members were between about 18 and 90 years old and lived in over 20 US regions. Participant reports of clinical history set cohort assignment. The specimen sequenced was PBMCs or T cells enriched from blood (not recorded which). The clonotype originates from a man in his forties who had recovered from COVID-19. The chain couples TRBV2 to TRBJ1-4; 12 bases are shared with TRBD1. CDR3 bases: TGTGCCAGCGCGGGACAGGGGGCCTCTAGTAAACTGTTTTTT. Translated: CASAGQGASSKLFF.